The TCR beta chain under discussion was sequenced for a study of T-cell reconstitution after alpha-beta-depleted transplantation in children. Findings of the study overall: Several hundred graft clones that had expanded were reportedly the source of alpha-beta T cells about two months after transplant.

This clonotype was counted at least ten times. The antigen remains unidentified. CDR3 length: 15 amino acids. V lost 3 bases and J 1 base, leaving 9 bases between the germline ends. Germline V gene lookup returns CDR1 MNHEY and CDR2 SVGEGT. Molecular barcoding with unique molecular identifiers was used for the TCRbeta library. TCRdb passed the PCR reads through MiXCR, listing each CDR3 protein once. This sample has about 300,000 distinct CDR3 sequences, with over 9% found just once. V is TRBV6-2 or TRBV6-3 and J is TRBJ2-2; tentatively, D is TRBD1 (6 bases). The specimen comprised PBMCs, sampled before TCRalphabeta/CD19-depleted stem cell transplant. The sequence came from a boy younger than two with acute myeloid leukemia, due to receive a stem cell transplant. The CDR3 is CASSYTGRNTGELFF. The CDR3 DNA follows: TGTGCCAGCAGTTATACAGGGAGGAACACCGGGGAGCTGTTTTTT.